Sequencing of this T cell receptor beta chain was carried out in a study of blood T cell repertoires in COVID-19. About the research overall: Both acute and convalescent COVID-19 samples were obtained from the United States, Italy and Spain. From T cells, B-cell-depleted T cells, or PBMCs came the material, which was cDNA or gDNA.

V lost 3 bases and J 6 bases, leaving 11 bases between the germline ends. Germline V gene lookup returns CDR1 SGDLS and CDR2 YYNGEE. The CDR3 has 13 amino acids. In the authors' workflow: Amplification from reference gene primers served as the basis for estimated nucleated cell counts. Repertoires were generated with immunoSEQ multiplex PCR, while TCRdb's copy carries only in-frame clones and drops some. V, J and clone size derive from that table, while D and trimming were established from the DNA sequence. Seen here are around 220,000 clones, over 75% observed once, and the top ten hold approximately 5%.

The TCR sequence derives from a human donor in a cohort sampled during active COVID-19. The sequencing input was peripheral blood. The J gene is TRBJ2-3, the V gene TRBV9, with a possible D match to TRBD2 (6 bases). CDR3 coding DNA: TGTGCCAGCAGCGCCTTTGGGGGGGATACGCAGTATTTT. Translating gives CASSAFGGDTQYF.